Listed here are 2 T cell receptor beta chains from one sample, sequenced in a study of blood T cell repertoires in COVID-19. Libraries were prepared by immunoSEQ multiplex PCR; TCRdb keeps only in-frame clonotypes and omits some of them. Of about 98,000 clones listed, over 75% are singletons. Sequencing was performed on peripheral blood. The receptor set was obtained from a woman older than 75 with acute or convalescent COVID-19.

This clone was seen more than once but under ten times. The CDR3 loop reads CASRQGAINSPLHF. CDR3 bases: TGTGCCAGCCGACAGGGGGCGATTAATTCACCCCTCCACTTT. The chain combines TRBV6-4 with TRBJ1-6; 10 positions agree with TRBD1. The V and J ends lost 8 bases and 6 bases, in that order; junction bases with no gene match: 4. Germline CDR1 and CDR2: MRHNA and SNTAGT. CDR3 length equals 14 residues.

V and J are TRBV6-5 and TRBJ2-7, with unresolved D. Germline CDR1 is MNHEY and CDR2 is SVGAGI. This CDR3 is built from 15 residues. V lost 5 bases to trimming and J lost 6 bases, with 20 bases between them. Written as DNA, the CDR3 is TGTGCCAGCAGTCCCCTTGGTAAAAGACACAGCGAGCAGTACGTC. Translating gives CASSPLGKRHSEQYV.